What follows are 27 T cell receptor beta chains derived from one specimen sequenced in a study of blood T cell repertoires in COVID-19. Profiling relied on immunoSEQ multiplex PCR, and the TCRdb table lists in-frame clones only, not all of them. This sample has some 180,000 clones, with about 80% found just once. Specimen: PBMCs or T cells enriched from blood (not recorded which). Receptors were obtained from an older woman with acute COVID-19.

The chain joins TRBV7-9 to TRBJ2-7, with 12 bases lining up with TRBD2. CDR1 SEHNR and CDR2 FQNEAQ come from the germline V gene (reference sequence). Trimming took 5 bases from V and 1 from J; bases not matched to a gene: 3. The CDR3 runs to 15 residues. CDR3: CASSRGLAGSYEQYF. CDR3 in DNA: TGTGCCAGCAGCCGGGGACTAGCGGGTTCCTACGAGCAGTACTTC.

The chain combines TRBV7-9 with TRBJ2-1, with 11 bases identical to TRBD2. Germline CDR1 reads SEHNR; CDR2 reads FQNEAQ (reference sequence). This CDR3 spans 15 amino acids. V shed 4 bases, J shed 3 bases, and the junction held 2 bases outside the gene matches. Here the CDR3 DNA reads TGTGCCAGCAGCTCTCTAGCGGGAGGCTACAATGAGCAGTTCTTC. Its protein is CASSSLAGGYNEQFF.

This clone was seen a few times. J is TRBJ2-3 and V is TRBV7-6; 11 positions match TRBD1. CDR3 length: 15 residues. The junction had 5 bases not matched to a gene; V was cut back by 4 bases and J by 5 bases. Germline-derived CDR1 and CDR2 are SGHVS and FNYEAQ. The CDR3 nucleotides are TGTGCCAGCAGCTATGGACAGGGGGCTGGAGATACGCAGTATTTT. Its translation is CASSYGQGAGDTQYF.

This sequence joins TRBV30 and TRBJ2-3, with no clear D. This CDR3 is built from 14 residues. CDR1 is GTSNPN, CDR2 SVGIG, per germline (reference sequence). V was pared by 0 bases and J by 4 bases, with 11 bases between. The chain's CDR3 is CAWSVGGFSDTQYF. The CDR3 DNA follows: TGTGCCTGGAGTGTTGGCGGCTTTTCAGATACGCAGTATTTT.

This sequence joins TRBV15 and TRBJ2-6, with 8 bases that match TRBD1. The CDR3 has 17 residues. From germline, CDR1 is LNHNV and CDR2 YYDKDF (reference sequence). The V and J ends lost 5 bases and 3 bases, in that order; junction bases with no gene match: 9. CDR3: CATSGTWTGSGANVLTF. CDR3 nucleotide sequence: TGTGCCACCAGCGGAACCTGGACAGGGAGTGGGGCCAACGTCCTGACTTTC.

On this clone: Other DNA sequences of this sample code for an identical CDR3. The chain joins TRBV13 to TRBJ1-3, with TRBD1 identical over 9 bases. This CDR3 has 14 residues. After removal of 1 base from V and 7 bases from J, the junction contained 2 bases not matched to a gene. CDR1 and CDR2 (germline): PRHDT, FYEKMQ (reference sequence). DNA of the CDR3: TGTGCCAGCAGCTTAGTTGGACAGGGGAACACCATATATTTT. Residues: CASSLVGQGNTIYF.

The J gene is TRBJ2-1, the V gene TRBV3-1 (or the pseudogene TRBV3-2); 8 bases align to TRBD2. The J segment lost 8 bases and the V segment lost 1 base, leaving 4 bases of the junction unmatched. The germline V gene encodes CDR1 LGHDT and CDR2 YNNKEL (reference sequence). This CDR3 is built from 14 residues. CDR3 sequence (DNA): TGTGCCAGCAGCCAAGTGGCAGCGGGGGATGAGCAGTTCTTC. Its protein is CASSQVAAGDEQFF.

The CDR3 DNA follows: TGTGCCAGCAGCCAAGGTGGTAGCGGGGGGCCTCTTAGCACAGATACGCAGTATTTT. As protein: CASSQGGSGGPLSTDTQYF. The chain is built from TRBV4-2 and TRBJ2-3, with 10 bases lining up with TRBD2. The CDR3 totals 19 residues. Trimming removed 1 base from V and 0 bases from J; junction bases left unmatched: 10. The germline gives CDR1 LGHNA, CDR2 YNFKEQ.

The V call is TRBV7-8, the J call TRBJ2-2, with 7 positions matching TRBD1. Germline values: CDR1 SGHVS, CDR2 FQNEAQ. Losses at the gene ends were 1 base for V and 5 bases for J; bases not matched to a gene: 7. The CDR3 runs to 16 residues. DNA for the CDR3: TGTGCCAGCAGCTTAGGAGACAGGGTCGGGACCGGGGAGCTGTTTTTT. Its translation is CASSLGDRVGTGELFF.

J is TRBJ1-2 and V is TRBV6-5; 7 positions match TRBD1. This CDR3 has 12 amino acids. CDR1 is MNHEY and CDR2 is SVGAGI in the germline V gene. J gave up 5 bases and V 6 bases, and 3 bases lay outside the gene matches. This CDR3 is CASSPQGYGYTF. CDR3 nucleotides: TGTGCCAGCAGCCCACAGGGGTATGGCTACACCTTC.

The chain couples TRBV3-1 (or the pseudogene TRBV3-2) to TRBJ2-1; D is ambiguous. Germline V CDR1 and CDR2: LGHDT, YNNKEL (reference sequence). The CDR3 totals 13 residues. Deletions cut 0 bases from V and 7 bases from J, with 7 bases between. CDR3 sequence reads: CASSQDLRNEQFF. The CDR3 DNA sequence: TGTGCCAGCAGCCAAGATTTGAGGAATGAGCAGTTCTTC.

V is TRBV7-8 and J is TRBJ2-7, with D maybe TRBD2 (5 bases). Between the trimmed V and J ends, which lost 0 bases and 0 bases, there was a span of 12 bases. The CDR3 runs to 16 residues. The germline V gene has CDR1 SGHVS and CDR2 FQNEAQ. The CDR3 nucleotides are TGTGCCAGCAGCTTAGCTCCGCCCGGGATCTCCTACGAGCAGTACTTC. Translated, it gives CASSLAPPGISYEQYF. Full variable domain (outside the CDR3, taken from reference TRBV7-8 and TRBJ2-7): GAGVSQSPRYKVAKRGQDVALRCDPISGHVSLFWYQQALGQGPEFLTYFQNEAQLDKSGLPSDRFFAERPEGSVSTLKIQRTQQEDSAVYLCASSLAPPGISYEQYFGPGTRLTVT.

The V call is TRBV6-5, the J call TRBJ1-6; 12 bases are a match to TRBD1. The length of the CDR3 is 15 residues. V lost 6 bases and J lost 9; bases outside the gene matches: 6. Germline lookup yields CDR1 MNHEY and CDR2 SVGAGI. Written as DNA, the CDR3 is TGTGCCAGCAGGGGACAGGGGGCATGGGGTTCACCCCTCCACTTT. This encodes CASRGQGAWGSPLHF.

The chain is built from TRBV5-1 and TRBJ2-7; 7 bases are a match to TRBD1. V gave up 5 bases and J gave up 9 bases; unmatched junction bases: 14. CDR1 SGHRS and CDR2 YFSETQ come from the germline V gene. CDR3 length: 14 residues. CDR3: CASRPTGTEIGQYF. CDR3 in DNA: TGCGCCAGCAGACCTACCGGGACAGAAATTGGGCAGTACTTC.

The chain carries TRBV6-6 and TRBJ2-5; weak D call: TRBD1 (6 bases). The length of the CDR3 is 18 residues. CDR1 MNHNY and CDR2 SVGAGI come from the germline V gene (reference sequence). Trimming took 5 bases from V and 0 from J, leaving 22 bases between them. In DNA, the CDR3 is TGTGCCAGCAGTCGGGCCAGGAGTTCGACAGGCTACCAAGAGACCCAGTACTTC. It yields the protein CASSRARSSTGYQETQYF.

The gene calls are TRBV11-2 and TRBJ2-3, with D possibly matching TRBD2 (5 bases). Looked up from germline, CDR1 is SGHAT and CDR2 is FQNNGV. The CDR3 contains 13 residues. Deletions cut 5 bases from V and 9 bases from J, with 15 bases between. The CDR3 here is CASSLSEEGTQYF. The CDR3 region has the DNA TGTGCCAGCAGCCTCTCGGAGGAAGGCACGCAGTATTTT.

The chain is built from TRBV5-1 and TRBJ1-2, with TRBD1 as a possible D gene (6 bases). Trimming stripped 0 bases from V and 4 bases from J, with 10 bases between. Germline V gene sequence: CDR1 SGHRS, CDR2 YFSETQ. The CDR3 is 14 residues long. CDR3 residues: CASSLDTGFYGYTF. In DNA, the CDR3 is TGCGCCAGCAGCTTGGATACAGGGTTCTATGGCTACACCTTC.

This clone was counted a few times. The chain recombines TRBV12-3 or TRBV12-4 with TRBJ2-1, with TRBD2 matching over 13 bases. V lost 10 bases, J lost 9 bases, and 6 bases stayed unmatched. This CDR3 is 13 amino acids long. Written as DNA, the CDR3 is TGTGCCACCGGACTAGCGGGAGATGCTGAGCAGTTCTTC. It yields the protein CATGLAGDAEQFF.

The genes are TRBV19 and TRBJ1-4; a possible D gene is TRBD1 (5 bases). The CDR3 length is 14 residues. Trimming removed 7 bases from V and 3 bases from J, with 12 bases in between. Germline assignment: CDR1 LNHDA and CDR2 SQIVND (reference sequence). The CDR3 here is CASTSGVANEKLFF. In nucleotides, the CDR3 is TGTGCCAGTACCTCGGGGGTGGCTAATGAAAAACTGTTTTTT.

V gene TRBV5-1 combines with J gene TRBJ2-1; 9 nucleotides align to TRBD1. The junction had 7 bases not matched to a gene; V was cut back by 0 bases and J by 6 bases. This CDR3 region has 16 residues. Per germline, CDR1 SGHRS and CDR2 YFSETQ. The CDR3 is CASSLAGQGRGNEQFF. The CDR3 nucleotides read TGCGCCAGCAGCTTGGCGGGACAGGGAAGGGGCAATGAGCAGTTCTTC.

The DNA for the CDR3 is TGTGCCAGCAGTTTTGCCGGGACAAATAACATTCAGTACTTC. Protein product: CASSFAGTNNIQYF. The chain couples TRBV5-6 to TRBJ2-4; D is possibly TRBD1 (6 bases). Trimming stripped 5 bases from V and 7 bases from J, with 16 bases between. Germline CDR1 SGHDT, CDR2 YYEEEE. CDR3 length: 14 amino acids.

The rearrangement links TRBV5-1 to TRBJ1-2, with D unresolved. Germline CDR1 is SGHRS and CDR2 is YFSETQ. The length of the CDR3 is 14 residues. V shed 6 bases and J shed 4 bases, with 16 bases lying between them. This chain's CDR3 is CASTPDGSSYGYTF. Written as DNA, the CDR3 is TGCGCCAGCACACCAGACGGTAGCTCCTATGGCTACACCTTC.

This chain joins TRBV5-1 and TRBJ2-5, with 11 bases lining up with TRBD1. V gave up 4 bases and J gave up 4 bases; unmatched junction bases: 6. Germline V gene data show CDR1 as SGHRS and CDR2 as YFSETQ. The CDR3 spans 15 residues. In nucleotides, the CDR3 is TGCGCCAGCAGCACCGGACAGGGGGCTATAGAGACCCAGTACTTC. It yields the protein CASSTGQGAIETQYF.

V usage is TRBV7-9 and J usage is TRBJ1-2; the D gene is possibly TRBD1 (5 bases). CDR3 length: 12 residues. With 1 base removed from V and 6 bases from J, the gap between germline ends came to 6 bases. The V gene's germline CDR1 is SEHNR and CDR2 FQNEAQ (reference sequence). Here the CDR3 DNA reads TGTGCCAGCAGCTTAGGACAGAATGGCTACACCTTC. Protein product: CASSLGQNGYTF. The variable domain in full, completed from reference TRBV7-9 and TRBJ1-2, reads DTGVSQNPRHKITKRGQNVTFRCDPISEHNRLYWYRQTLGQGPEFLTYFQNEAQLEKSRLLSDRFSAERPKGSFSTLEIQRTEQGDSAMYLCASSLGQNGYTFGSGTRLTVV.

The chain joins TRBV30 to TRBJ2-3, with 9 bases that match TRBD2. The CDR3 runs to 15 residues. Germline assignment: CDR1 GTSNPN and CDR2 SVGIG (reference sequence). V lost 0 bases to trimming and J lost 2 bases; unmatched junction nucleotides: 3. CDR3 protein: CAWSVIAGATDTQYF. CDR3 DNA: TGTGCCTGGAGTGTTATAGCGGGGGCCACAGATACGCAGTATTTT.

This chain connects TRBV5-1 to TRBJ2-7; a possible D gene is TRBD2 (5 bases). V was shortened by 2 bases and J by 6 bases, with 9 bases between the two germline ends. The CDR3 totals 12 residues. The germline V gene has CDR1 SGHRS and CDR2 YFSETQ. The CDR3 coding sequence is TGCGCCAGCAGCTTTCTCGAGGGCGAGCAGTACTTC. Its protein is CASSFLEGEQYF.

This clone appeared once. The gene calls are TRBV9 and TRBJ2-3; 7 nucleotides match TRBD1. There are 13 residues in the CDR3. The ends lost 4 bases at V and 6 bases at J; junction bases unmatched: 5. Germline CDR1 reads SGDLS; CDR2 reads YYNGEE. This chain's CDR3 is CASSPGQADTQYF. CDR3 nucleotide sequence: TGTGCCAGCAGCCCTGGACAGGCCGATACGCAGTATTTT.